A selection of T cell receptor beta chains follows, all from one sample in a study of response to subunit inactivated influenza vaccine. TCRdb re-derived calls from the RT-PCR reads in MiXCR, one entry per CDR3 protein. The repertoire consists of more than 550,000 distinct CDR3 sequences, with approximately 10% occurring once and the leading ten covering about 11%. These records were also assigned to another study, of T cells expressing NK-cell markers.

This specimen consisted of PBMCs from blood, obtained on the day of vaccination. These receptor sequences come from a man in his fifties or sixties who received an inactivated influenza vaccine. Both conserved end residues are part of each CDR3. The D gene is left open where the match is weak. Expanded clones get a size class; other rows say once, few or many, or leave the size out.

V gene,J gene,CDR3 length,clone size,D gene,CDR3 protein,CDR3 DNA
TRBV21-1,TRBJ1-1,12,-,-,CASSKAGQGAFF,TGTGCCAGCAGCAAAGCGGGCCAGGGAGCTTTCTTT
TRBV5-6,TRBJ2-5,15,few,TRBD2,CASSRTLAGDQTQYF,TGTGCCAGCAGCCGGACCCTAGCGGGGGATCAGACCCAGTACTTC
TRBV6-2/TRBV6-3,TRBJ1-2,14,-,-,CASTLHAPGDRRIF,TGTGCCAGCACCCTCCATGCCCCGGGGGACCGCCGAATCTTC
TRBV6-1,TRBJ2-1,14,-,-,CASSPVKWYNEQFF,TGTGCCAGCAGTCCAGTCAAATGGTACAATGAGCAGTTCTTC
TRBV3-1,TRBJ1-1,15,few,-,CASSQGAGGRAEAFF,TGTGCCAGCAGCCAAGGGGCTGGGGGAAGGGCTGAAGCTTTCTTT
TRBV20-1,TRBJ1-2,14,-,TRBD1,CSARGERVNYGYTF,TGCAGTGCCAGGGGGGAGAGGGTTAACTATGGCTACACCTTC
TRBV6-1,TRBJ2-3,17,many,TRBD2,CASSELAGASSTDTQYF,TGTGCCAGCAGTGAACTAGCGGGGGCGTCTAGCACAGATACGCAGTATTTT
TRBV7-9,TRBJ2-5,14,few,-,CASSLSHREETQYF,TGTGCCAGCAGCTTAAGTCACAGGGAGGAGACCCAGTACTTC
TRBV24-1,TRBJ2-2,13,-,-,CATSAQHGGELFF,TGTGCCACCAGTGCTCAACACGGCGGGGAGCTGTTTTTT
TRBV5-1,TRBJ2-7,14,many,-,CASSLEQGENEQYF,TGCGCCAGCAGCTTGGAACAGGGCGAGAACGAGCAGTACTTC
TRBV29-1,TRBJ1-1,11,few,-,CSLGEDTEAFF,TGCAGTTTGGGGGAGGACACTGAAGCTTTCTTT
TRBV3-1,TRBJ2-3,15,-,TRBD2,CASSEGTSSLDTQYF,TGTGCCAGCAGTGAAGGGACTAGCAGCTTAGATACGCAGTATTTT
TRBV19,TRBJ1-2,13,-,-,CASNRDRNYGYTF,TGTGCCAGTAATAGGGACCGCAACTATGGCTACACCTTC
TRBV20-1,TRBJ2-7,13,-,TRBD2,CSAQRGGIYEQYF,TGCAGTGCCCAGCGGGGGGGCATTTACGAGCAGTACTTC
TRBV18,TRBJ1-2,13,-,-,CASSGSGSYGYTF,TGTGCCAGCTCAGGATCGGGGAGCTATGGCTACACCTTC
TRBV6-1,TRBJ2-5,13,-,TRBD2,CASGLAGVATQYF,TGTGCCAGCGGCCTAGCGGGGGTGGCGACCCAGTACTTC
TRBV20-1,TRBJ2-7,14,-,TRBD2,CSARATSGSYEQYF,TGCAGTGCTAGAGCGACTAGCGGGAGTTACGAGCAGTACTTC
TRBV7-6,TRBJ1-1,15,-,-,CASSLAKGLGTEAFF,TGTGCCAGCAGCTTAGCAAAGGGGTTGGGCACTGAAGCTTTCTTT
TRBV5-1,TRBJ2-7,14,-,-,CASSSQPGPNEQYF,TGCGCCAGCAGCTCGCAACCGGGACCCAACGAGCAGTACTTC
TRBV7-8,TRBJ2-7,17,few,TRBD2,CASSSGLGTSRRYEQYF,TGTGCCAGCAGCTCCGGTTTGGGGACTAGCCGTAGGTACGAGCAGTACTTC
TRBV20-1,TRBJ2-6,16,few,-,CSARGPRISGANVLTF,TGCAGTGCTAGAGGACCACGGATCTCTGGGGCCAACGTCCTGACTTTC
TRBV5-1,TRBJ2-7,18,many,TRBD2,CASSLVASGGLTSYEQYF,TGCGCCAGCAGCTTGGTTGCTAGCGGGGGCCTCACTTCCTACGAGCAGTACTTC
TRBV7-8,TRBJ2-7,16,few,TRBD1,CASSPGWDRARYEQYF,TGTGCCAGCAGCCCTGGATGGGACAGGGCGCGATACGAGCAGTACTTC
TRBV15,TRBJ2-1,16,few,TRBD2,CATSRATISGMNEQFF,TGTGCCACCAGCAGAGCGACTATTAGCGGGATGAATGAGCAGTTCTTC
TRBV7-2,TRBJ1-2,13,-,TRBD1,CASSHDRVDGYTF,TGTGCCAGCAGCCATGACAGGGTTGATGGCTACACCTTC
TRBV29-1,TRBJ2-1,17,few,-,CSAGQVVGGSSYNEQFF,TGCAGCGCCGGACAGGTTGTAGGCGGGAGCTCCTACAATGAGCAGTTCTTC
TRBV18,TRBJ2-1,16,few,-,CASSPPARGTYNEQFF,TGTGCCAGCTCACCCCCGGCCCGGGGCACCTACAATGAGCAGTTCTTC